The entry below describes one T cell receptor beta chain. Germline V gene data show CDR1 as MDHEN and CDR2 as SYDVKM. This CDR3 has 13 amino acids. Trimming stripped 10 bases from V and 7 bases from J, with 16 bases between. The entry originates in a study of blood T cell repertoires in COVID-19. Study-level information: T cells, B-cell-depleted T cells, or PBMCs supplied cDNA or gDNA.

In the original analysis: Estimated nucleated cell counts came from reference gene primer amplification. The assay was immunoSEQ multiplex PCR, and TCRdb's table has in-frame clones only and misses some. V and J calls and clone size come straight from that table; D and trimming were deduced from the DNA. The table has roughly 65,000 clones, about four fifths seen once. The rearrangement links TRBV28 to TRBJ1-4, with D possibly matching TRBD1 (6 bases). The receptor's source is a human donor in a cohort sampled during active COVID-19. The material sequenced was peripheral blood. CDR3 nucleotides: TGTGCCACCGCCAGGGGAGATAGTGAAAAACTGTTTTTT. This codes for CATARGDSEKLFF. The variable domain in full, with the rest retrieved from reference TRBV28 and TRBJ1-4, is DVKVTQSSRYLVKRTGEKVFLECVQDMDHENMFWYRQDPGLGLRLIYFSYDVKMKEKGDIPEGYSVSREKKERFSLILESASTNQTSMYLCATARGDSEKLFFGSGTQLSVL.